This T cell receptor beta chain derives from a study of blood T cell repertoires in COVID-19. About the research overall: Samples representing acute and convalescent COVID-19 were sourced from the United States, Italy and Spain. T cells, B-cell-depleted T cells, or PBMCs supplied cDNA or gDNA.

In the original processing: The assay estimated nucleated cells by amplifying reference gene primers. TCRdb keeps only in-frame clones here, not all; method: immunoSEQ multiplex PCR. That table furnishes V, J and clone size, whereas the DNA furnished D and trimming. The sample holds 110,000 to 150,000 clones, approximately 87% seen once. Trimming removed 6 bases from V and 3 bases from J; junction bases left unmatched: 10. The CDR3 is 16 amino acids. CDR1 and CDR2 from the germline V gene are ENHRY and SYGVKD. The rearrangement joins TRBV10-3 to TRBJ2-7; 11 bases map to TRBD2. The sample taken for sequencing was peripheral blood. The TCR originated in a human donor in a cohort sampled during active COVID-19. CDR3 residues: CAIRTHSGGADYEQYF. In nucleotides, the CDR3 is TGTGCCATCAGGACCCATAGCGGGGGGGCCGACTACGAGCAGTACTTC.